This is a list of T cell receptor beta chains from one sample in a study of cytotoxic CD8 clonotypes in ibrutinib-treated CLL. Profiling relied on immunoSEQ multiplex PCR, and the TCRdb table lists in-frame clones only, not all of them. The sample has some 130,000 clones; less than 90% are singletons. The starting material was PBMCs, obtained after 24 months of ibrutinib treatment. Receptors were obtained from a human donor with chronic lymphocytic leukemia. The CDR3 runs from the conserved cysteine through the conserved F or W. A D gene is named only where the DNA matches it firmly. Not every row has a clone size; where given, it reads once, few, many or a size class.

clone size: NA
D gene: NA
J gene: TRBJ2-7
V gene: TRBV7-9
CDR3 protein: CASSFDRSAYEQYF
CDR3 DNA: TGTGCCAGCAGCTTTGACAGGTCTGCCTACGAGCAGTACTTC

clone size: NA
D gene: TRBD1
J gene: TRBJ2-7
V gene: TRBV2
CDR3 protein: CASTRDRGSEQYF
CDR3 DNA: TGTGCCAGCACCCGGGACAGGGGAAGCGAGCAGTACTTC

clone size: NA
D gene: TRBD1
J gene: TRBJ2-5
V gene: TRBV19
CDR3 protein: CASSDRGAGETQYF
CDR3 DNA: TGTGCCAGTAGCGACAGGGGGGCTGGTGAGACCCAGTACTTC

clone size: NA
D gene: NA
J gene: TRBJ2-3
V gene: TRBV4-2
CDR3 protein: CASSPKKGGTQYF
CDR3 DNA: TGTGCCAGCAGCCCCAAGAAGGGTGGCACGCAGTATTTT

clone size: NA
D gene: TRBD1
J gene: TRBJ2-2
V gene: TRBV5-1
CDR3 protein: CASSPGDRVVSTSTGELFF
CDR3 DNA: TGCGCCAGCAGCCCGGGGGACAGGGTGGTATCGACTAGCACCGGGGAGCTGTTTTTT

clone size: once
D gene: TRBD1
J gene: TRBJ1-1
V gene: TRBV5-1
CDR3 protein: CASSATGVEEAFF
CDR3 DNA: TGCGCCAGCAGCGCCACAGGGGTAGAGGAAGCTTTCTTT

clone size: NA
D gene: TRBD1
J gene: TRBJ1-2
V gene: TRBV6-4
CDR3 protein: CASSDTDRGNGYTF
CDR3 DNA: TGTGCCAGCAGTGACACCGACAGGGGCAACGGCTACACCTTC

clone size: NA
D gene: NA
J gene: TRBJ1-2
V gene: TRBV30
CDR3 protein: CAWSAPGGRYTF
CDR3 DNA: TGTGCCTGGAGTGCCCCCGGGGGCCGCTACACCTTC

clone size: few
D gene: TRBD2
J gene: TRBJ2-3
V gene: TRBV19
CDR3 protein: CASSRTSGTDTQYF
CDR3 DNA: TGTGCCAGTAGTCGGACTAGCGGCACAGATACGCAGTATTTT

clone size: once
D gene: TRBD2
J gene: TRBJ2-1
V gene: TRBV4-3
CDR3 protein: CASSQAGLAGGPFINEQFF
CDR3 DNA: TGCGCCAGCAGCCAAGCGGGTCTAGCGGGGGGGCCTTTTATCAATGAGCAGTTCTTC

clone size: NA
D gene: TRBD1
J gene: TRBJ2-7
V gene: TRBV29-1
CDR3 protein: CSVGTGPSEEQYF
CDR3 DNA: TGCAGCGTAGGGACAGGGCCTTCGGAGGAGCAGTACTTC

clone size: once
D gene: NA
J gene: TRBJ2-7
V gene: TRBV18
CDR3 protein: CASSQGTTPSYEQYF
CDR3 DNA: TGTGCCAGCTCACAGGGGACGACTCCGTCCTACGAGCAGTACTTC

clone size: NA
D gene: TRBD2
J gene: TRBJ2-1
V gene: TRBV6-4
CDR3 protein: CASSDSPRLAGGPGNEQFF
CDR3 DNA: TGTGCCAGCAGTGACTCCCCCAGACTAGCGGGGGGCCCGGGGAATGAGCAGTTCTTC

clone size: few
D gene: TRBD1
J gene: TRBJ1-5
V gene: TRBV2
CDR3 protein: CASQQGGVNQPQHF
CDR3 DNA: TGTGCCAGCCAACAGGGGGGGGTAAACCAGCCCCAGCATTTT

clone size: NA
D gene: NA
J gene: TRBJ1-6
V gene: TRBV2
CDR3 protein: CASSVERGNSPLHF
CDR3 DNA: TGTGCCAGCAGTGTGGAGAGGGGTAATTCACCCCTCCACTTT

clone size: NA
D gene: NA
J gene: TRBJ1-4
V gene: TRBV19
CDR3 protein: CASSMSRVSNEKLFF
CDR3 DNA: TGTGCCAGTAGTATGAGCCGGGTCTCTAATGAAAAACTGTTTTTT

clone size: NA
D gene: TRBD1
J gene: TRBJ1-3
V gene: TRBV6-1
CDR3 protein: CASSEGGLGTGLGNTIYF
CDR3 DNA: TGTGCCAGCAGTGAAGGGGGTTTGGGGACAGGGCTTGGAAACACCATATATTTT

clone size: few
D gene: TRBD1
J gene: TRBJ1-3
V gene: TRBV4-3
CDR3 protein: CASSQGTGTGNTIYF
CDR3 DNA: TGCGCCAGCAGCCAGGGGACAGGGACTGGAAACACCATATATTTT

clone size: NA
D gene: NA
J gene: TRBJ1-2
V gene: TRBV6-6
CDR3 protein: CASSFRGYGYTF
CDR3 DNA: TGTGCCAGCAGTTTCAGAGGCTATGGCTACACCTTC

clone size: few
D gene: NA
J gene: TRBJ1-1
V gene: TRBV4-3
CDR3 protein: CASSQDYYSTEAFF
CDR3 DNA: TGCGCCAGCAGCCAAGATTACTACAGCACTGAAGCTTTCTTT

clone size: few
D gene: NA
J gene: TRBJ1-3
V gene: TRBV19
CDR3 protein: CATSITHSGNTIYF
CDR3 DNA: TGTGCCACCTCTATAACCCACTCTGGAAACACCATATATTTT

clone size: NA
D gene: NA
J gene: TRBJ1-3
V gene: TRBV30
CDR3 protein: CAWSGVGGNTIYF
CDR3 DNA: TGTGCCTGGAGTGGGGTGGGGGGAAACACCATATATTTT

clone size: NA
D gene: TRBD2
J gene: TRBJ2-7
V gene: TRBV10-3
CDR3 protein: CAISESVTGGSYEQYF
CDR3 DNA: TGTGCCATCAGTGAGTCGGTGACGGGGGGCTCCTACGAGCAGTACTTC

clone size: once
D gene: TRBD2
J gene: TRBJ2-5
V gene: TRBV5-1
CDR3 protein: CASSPLLGGDVQETQYF
CDR3 DNA: TGCGCCAGCAGCCCCCTCTTGGGGGGGGACGTACAAGAGACCCAGTACTTC

clone size: NA
D gene: TRBD2
J gene: TRBJ2-5
V gene: TRBV28
CDR3 protein: CASSPPGGRRETQYF
CDR3 DNA: TGTGCCAGCAGTCCCCCCGGGGGGAGGAGGGAGACCCAGTACTTC

clone size: NA
D gene: NA
J gene: TRBJ1-1
V gene: TRBV7-9
CDR3 protein: CASSQRQRNTEAFF
CDR3 DNA: TGTGCCAGCAGTCAAAGACAGAGGAACACTGAAGCTTTCTTT

clone size: NA
D gene: NA
J gene: TRBJ2-7
V gene: TRBV11-2
CDR3 protein: CASSSGGDYEQYF
CDR3 DNA: TGTGCCAGCAGCTCCGGCGGGGACTACGAGCAGTACTTC

clone size: once
D gene: NA
J gene: TRBJ1-2
V gene: TRBV21-1
CDR3 protein: CASNREGEAIRYYTF
CDR3 DNA: TGTGCCAGCAACCGAGAGGGGGAGGCAATAAGATACTACACCTTC

clone size: NA
D gene: NA
J gene: TRBJ2-4
V gene: TRBV6-1
CDR3 protein: CATLGGTKNIQYF
CDR3 DNA: TGTGCCACCCTCGGCGGGACCAAAAACATTCAGTACTTC

clone size: NA
D gene: NA
J gene: TRBJ1-3
V gene: TRBV5-1
CDR3 protein: CASSFGWGDSGNTIYF
CDR3 DNA: TGCGCCAGCAGCTTCGGATGGGGGGACTCTGGAAACACCATATATTTT

clone size: NA
D gene: TRBD2
J gene: TRBJ2-1
V gene: TRBV10-2
CDR3 protein: CASSSRTSNSYNEQFF
CDR3 DNA: TGCGCCAGCAGCTCTAGGACTAGCAACTCCTACAATGAGCAGTTCTTC

clone size: few
D gene: NA
J gene: TRBJ1-1
V gene: TRBV19
CDR3 protein: CASSTSTGLYTEAFF
CDR3 DNA: TGTGCCAGTAGTACCAGCACAGGGTTATACACTGAAGCTTTCTTT

clone size: NA
D gene: NA
J gene: TRBJ1-2
V gene: TRBV30
CDR3 protein: CAWSVLRIRTAYGYTF
CDR3 DNA: TGTGCCTGGAGTGTACTACGCATACGGACCGCCTATGGCTACACCTTC

clone size: NA
D gene: TRBD1
J gene: TRBJ2-2
V gene: TRBV5-4
CDR3 protein: CASRRDRGSGELFF
CDR3 DNA: TGTGCCAGCAGGCGGGACAGGGGATCCGGGGAGCTGTTTTTT

clone size: NA
D gene: TRBD1
J gene: TRBJ2-3
V gene: TRBV7-2
CDR3 protein: CASSPSRGRTDTQYF
CDR3 DNA: TGTGCCAGCAGCCCTAGTAGGGGGCGAACAGATACGCAGTATTTT

clone size: once
D gene: NA
J gene: TRBJ1-5
V gene: TRBV28
CDR3 protein: CASSLGNVNQPQHF
CDR3 DNA: TGTGCCAGCAGTTTGGGGAACGTCAATCAGCCCCAGCATTTT

clone size: few
D gene: NA
J gene: TRBJ2-7
V gene: TRBV6-1
CDR3 protein: CASTPEPAANYEQYF
CDR3 DNA: TGTGCCAGCACCCCAGAACCAGCGGCCAACTACGAGCAGTACTTC

clone size: NA
D gene: TRBD1
J gene: TRBJ1-2
V gene: TRBV7-2
CDR3 protein: CASSRQGDGYTF
CDR3 DNA: TGTGCCAGCAGTCGACAGGGGGATGGCTACACCTTC

clone size: NA
D gene: NA
J gene: TRBJ2-7
V gene: TRBV6-6
CDR3 protein: CASSSQGFDEQYF
CDR3 DNA: TGTGCCAGCAGTTCACAGGGCTTCGACGAGCAGTACTTC

clone size: NA
D gene: TRBD1
J gene: TRBJ2-3
V gene: TRBV19
CDR3 protein: CASMVPGQPKTWDF
CDR3 DNA: TGTGCCAGTATGGTTCCGGGACAGCCCAAAACTTGGGATTTT

clone size: few
D gene: NA
J gene: TRBJ2-6
V gene: TRBV5-8
CDR3 protein: CASSSGSTPHSGANVLTF
CDR3 DNA: TGTGCCAGCAGCTCGGGATCAACCCCCCACTCTGGGGCCAACGTCCTGACTTTC

clone size: NA
D gene: NA
J gene: TRBJ2-7
V gene: TRBV5-1
CDR3 protein: CASSLGYTSSYEQYF
CDR3 DNA: TGCGCCAGCAGCTTGGGATACACGAGCTCCTACGAGCAGTACTTC

clone size: NA
D gene: NA
J gene: TRBJ2-5
V gene: TRBV7-9
CDR3 protein: CASSPKGKETQYF
CDR3 DNA: TGTGCCAGCAGCCCAAAAGGGAAAGAGACCCAGTACTTC

clone size: NA
D gene: NA
J gene: TRBJ1-3
V gene: TRBV28
CDR3 protein: CASSLYGGSSGNTIYF
CDR3 DNA: TGTGCCAGCAGTTTATATGGGGGGAGCTCTGGAAACACCATATATTTT

clone size: NA
D gene: TRBD1
J gene: TRBJ1-1
V gene: TRBV9
CDR3 protein: CASSAGQGARNTEAFF
CDR3 DNA: TGTGCCAGCAGCGCAGGACAGGGGGCGCGGAACACTGAAGCTTTCTTT

clone size: NA
D gene: NA
J gene: TRBJ1-2
V gene: TRBV5-1
CDR3 protein: CASQTTGSSYGYTF
CDR3 DNA: TGCGCCAGCCAAACAACAGGATCTTCCTATGGCTACACCTTC

clone size: once
D gene: NA
J gene: TRBJ1-1
V gene: TRBV30
CDR3 protein: CAWIRDDREAFF
CDR3 DNA: TGTGCCTGGATCCGAGATGACAGAGAAGCTTTCTTT

clone size: NA
D gene: NA
J gene: TRBJ1-6
V gene: TRBV7-2
CDR3 protein: CASSPDSSSYNSPLHF
CDR3 DNA: TGTGCCAGCAGCCCCGATTCAAGCTCCTATAATTCACCCCTCCACTTT

clone size: few
D gene: TRBD1
J gene: TRBJ1-5
V gene: TRBV7-9
CDR3 protein: CASSPVGGTGANQPQHF
CDR3 DNA: TGTGCCAGCAGCCCCGTCGGGGGGACAGGGGCCAATCAGCCCCAGCATTTT